The next 8 T cell receptor beta chains were all read from a single sample in a study of cytomegalovirus exposure and HLA in healthy donors. In the PCR, 60 Vbeta and 13 Jbeta primers were used. TCRdb keeps only in-frame clones here, not all; method: immunoSEQ multiplex PCR. Altogether 80,000 to 100,000 clones are present, approximately 71% being singletons, with the ten largest covering roughly 16%. Source material: PBMCs. Receptor source: a woman under 30 in good health and CMV-seropositive.

This sequence joins TRBV7-6 and TRBJ1-4; D gene uncertain. This CDR3 is built from 12 residues. Germline assignment: CDR1 SGHVS and CDR2 FNYEAQ. V lost 2 bases and J lost 8, with 6 bases in between. As DNA, the CDR3 is TGTGCCAGCAGCTTATATCAGGAAAAACTGTTTTTT. Translation gives CASSLYQEKLFF. Combining the CDR3 with reference TRBV7-6 and TRBJ1-4 gives the whole variable domain GAGVSQSPRYKVTKRGQDVALRCDPISGHVSLYWYRQALGQGPEFLTYFNYEAQQDKSGLPNDRFSAERPEGSISTLTIQRTEQRDSAMYRCASSLYQEKLFFGSGTQLSVL.

Comments on this clone: One end of the junction fails to match germline, which may point to a read error. The genes are TRBV4-3 and TRBJ1-2, with a tentative D call TRBD1 (6 bases). Germline V gene lookup returns CDR1 LGHNA and CDR2 YSLEER. This CDR3 is 16 amino acids long. CDR3 DNA: TGCGCCAGCAGCCAAGATTGGGGTAGAGGGGGATATGTCTACACCTTC. This translates into CASSQDWGRGGYVYTF.

The chain has TRBV28 and TRBJ2-7; no clear D. Germline V gene sequence: CDR1 MDHEN, CDR2 SYDVKM. The V end was cut by 6 bases, the J end by 1 base, with 13 bases between. The CDR3 contains 14 residues. The DNA for the CDR3 is TGTGCCAGCAGGCCCTCCGGGTCTTCCTACGAGCAGTACTTC. Its protein is CASRPSGSSYEQYF.

A single count supports this clone. The rearrangement joins TRBV18 to TRBJ1-5; the D is unclear. Germline values: CDR1 KGHSH, CDR2 LQKENI. CDR3 length: 16 amino acids. V lost 3 bases and J lost 6, with 18 bases in between. The CDR3 loop is CASSPGDTAGSQPQHF. The CDR3 nucleotides read TGTGCCAGCTCACCGGGCGACACCGCCGGGAGTCAGCCCCAGCATTTT.

The chain has TRBV4-3 and TRBJ2-4, with a possible D match to TRBD2 (5 bases). CDR1 and CDR2 (germline): LGHNA, YSLEER. The V gene lost 4 bases and the J gene lost 0 bases, with 13 bases spanning the gap. The CDR3 length is 16 residues. The CDR3 coding sequence is TGCGCCAGCAGCCCGGACCCCGGACTAGCCAAAAACATTCAGTACTTC. It encodes CASSPDPGLAKNIQYF.

This clone was observed a few times. The rearrangement joins TRBV15 to TRBJ1-2, with no clear D. Germline V gene sequence: CDR1 LNHNV, CDR2 YYDKDF (reference sequence). Between the trimmed V and J ends, which lost 0 bases and 1 base, there was a span of 12 bases. The CDR3 length is 16 residues. The CDR3: CATSRDRGRFNYGYTF. As DNA, the CDR3 is TGTGCCACCAGCAGAGATCGGGGTCGATTTAACTATGGCTACACCTTC.

This clone has a handful of counts. The chain carries TRBV4-3 and TRBJ2-3; 7 bases are a match to TRBD2. The germline V gene encodes CDR1 LGHNA and CDR2 YSLEER. There are 17 residues in the CDR3. V lost 0 bases and J lost 2; bases outside the gene matches: 8. The CDR3 is CASSQDQGGGPTDTQYF. The CDR3 DNA follows: TGCGCCAGCAGCCAAGATCAAGGCGGGGGTCCCACAGATACGCAGTATTTT.

The V gene is TRBV7-9, the J gene TRBJ1-5; D might be TRBD1 (6 bases). The CDR3 has 14 amino acids. V was cut by 5 bases and J by 6 bases, with 14 bases left in between. The germline V gene has CDR1 SEHNR and CDR2 FQNEAQ (reference sequence). As DNA, the CDR3 is TGTGCCAGCAGCCCAACAGGGCAGGGTCAGCCCCAGCATTTT. Encoded protein: CASSPTGQGQPQHF.